Shown below are 3 T cell receptor beta chains from a single sample sequenced in a study of T cell responses to AZD1222 COVID-19 vaccine. Method: immunoSEQ multiplex PCR; TCRdb's copy keeps in-frame clones and lacks some. Counted here are around 130,000 clones, 75% to 90% occurring once; the ten biggest clones make up 3.1%. The specimen was peripheral blood, collected on day 0 of AZD1222 vaccination. These receptors all stem from an adult in good health.

J is TRBJ2-1 and V is TRBV4-1; D uncertain. Trimming removed 1 base at V and 0 bases at J, with 16 bases between. CDR3 size: 18 residues. In germline, CDR1 is MGHRA, CDR2 YSYEKL. The CDR3, as DNA: TGCGCCAGCAGCCAAGCCCCTTTTGGGTCAAGCTCCTACAATGAGCAGTTCTTC. It codes for CASSQAPFGSSSYNEQFF.

The V and J genes are TRBV2 and TRBJ1-5, with D possibly TRBD1 on 5 matching bases. V lost 4 bases and J lost 1, with 11 bases in between. The CDR3 runs to 15 residues. Germline CDR1 reads SNHLY; CDR2 reads FYNNEI. The CDR3 is CASSGGGISNQPQHF. CDR3 nucleotides: TGTGCCAGCAGTGGTGGGGGAATCAGCAATCAGCCCCAGCATTTT.

DNA of the CDR3: TGCGCCAGCAGTCAGACGGGCCACCAGGGCTCTGATCAGCCCCAGCATTTT. It specifies CASSQTGHQGSDQPQHF. The J gene is TRBJ1-5, the V gene TRBV23-1; perhaps TRBD1 as D (5 bases). TRBV23-1 is reported as an ORF; its role is uncertain. V lost 3 bases, J lost 5 bases, and 20 bases lay in between. CDR3 length equals 17 residues.